These 26 T cell receptor beta chains were all obtained from the same sample, sequenced in a study of post-analysis software for immune sequencing data. Study-wide findings and caveats: TRBV5-6, TRBV5-1 and TRBV20-1 were among 4 or 5 TRBV segments more frequent in patients than controls.

Their specific antigens are unknown. The TCR beta cDNA libraries carried unique molecular identifiers. Using its own MiXCR run on the PCR reads, TCRdb lists one record per CDR3 protein. The sample carries some 800,000 distinct CDR3 sequences, about 43% recorded once. Input material: blood. These receptor sequences come from a girl between 5 and 17 years old with multiple sclerosis.

The chain carries TRBV12-3 or TRBV12-4 and TRBJ1-2; 12 positions match TRBD1. Trimming took 5 bases from V and 4 from J; bases not matched to a gene: 17. The CDR3 runs 19 residues. CDR3 loop: CASSPGGTGGPQGGYGYTF. The CDR3 DNA follows: TGTGCCAGCAGTCCGGGGGGGACAGGGGGCCCCCAAGGCGGCTATGGCTACACCTTC.

The V gene is TRBV7-2, the J gene TRBJ2-3; a possible D gene is TRBD1 (6 bases). The ends were cut back, 0 bases at V and 0 bases at J, with 10 bases in the middle. CDR3 size: 16 residues. CDR1 is SGHTA, CDR2 FQGNSA, per germline. Here the CDR3 reads CASSLAGGTSTDTQYF. In nucleotides, the CDR3 is TGTGCCAGCAGCTTAGCAGGGGGTACTAGCACAGATACGCAGTATTTT.

In its sample, this clonotype was seen once. This chain links TRBV5-1 with TRBJ2-1; D may be TRBD2 (6 bases). CDR3 length equals 17 residues. The germline V gene encodes CDR1 SGHRS and CDR2 YFSETQ. Deletions cut 0 bases from V and 5 bases from J, with 18 bases between. As DNA, the CDR3 is TGCGCCAGCAGCTTGGGGACTACGGGAGTGGGGAACAATGAGCAGTTCTTC. Translation gives CASSLGTTGVGNNEQFF.

At least ten counts were recorded for this clonotype. The J gene is TRBJ2-6, the V gene TRBV5-4, with 8 bases that match TRBD2. From germline, CDR1 is SGHNT and CDR2 YYREEE (reference sequence). This CDR3 spans 14 amino acids. V lost 0 bases, J lost 14 bases, and 7 bases stayed unmatched. The DNA for the CDR3 is TGTGCCAGCAGCTTGGAAACTAGCGGCAGGATCCTGACTTTC. Residues: CASSLETSGRILTF. The full variable domain, in which reference TRBV5-4 and TRBJ2-6 provide the parts outside the CDR3, is ETGVTQSPTHLIKTRGQQVTLRCSSQSGHNTVSWYQQALGQGPQFIFQYYREEENGRGNFPPRFSGLQFPNYSSELNVNALELDDSALYLCASSLETSGRILTFGAGSRLTVL.

The chain combines TRBV7-9 with TRBJ2-7; D might be TRBD1 or TRBD2, each matching 5 bases. V shed 1 base and J shed 7 bases, with 11 bases lying between them. CDR1 and CDR2 (germline): SEHNR, FQNEAQ (reference sequence). The CDR3 is made up of 13 amino acids. CDR3 DNA sequence: TGTGCCAGCAGCTTAGGGGGGAATGGGGAGCAGTACTTC. Translation: CASSLGGNGEQYF.

J is TRBJ2-4 and V is TRBV20-1, with a weak D call TRBD2 (5 bases). The V gene lost 6 bases and the J gene lost 7 bases, with 16 bases spanning the gap. CDR1 and CDR2 from the germline V gene are DFQATT and SNEGSKA (reference sequence). This CDR3 spans 13 amino acids. CDR3 amino acids: CSAYGKRRNIQYF. The CDR3 coding sequence is TGCAGTGCCTACGGGAAAAGAAGGAACATTCAGTACTTC.

This chain links TRBV7-2 with TRBJ1-1, with a weak D call TRBD1 (6 bases). Trimming stripped 4 bases from V and 11 bases from J, with 14 bases between. The CDR3 is made up of 12 amino acids. Germline loops: CDR1 SGHTA, CDR2 FQGNSA. The CDR3, as DNA: TGTGCCAGCAGCTCGACAGGAGTCGGCGCTTTCTTT. This gives the protein CASSSTGVGAFF.

This clonotype was seen at least ten times. V gene TRBV5-1 combines with J gene TRBJ2-3; D may correspond to TRBD1 or TRBD2 (5 bases each). Per the germline V gene, CDR1 is SGHRS and CDR2 is YFSETQ. Trimming stripped 0 bases from V and 4 bases from J, with 12 bases between. This CDR3 contains 15 residues. This CDR3 reads CASSLAGSEADTQYF. In DNA, the CDR3 is TGCGCCAGCAGCTTGGCAGGGAGTGAGGCAGATACGCAGTATTTT.

The chain uses TRBV27 and TRBJ2-1, with D perhaps matching TRBD1 or TRBD2 (5 bases each). The CDR3 has 20 residues. V lost 1 base and J lost 2, with 24 bases in between. From germline, CDR1 is MNHEY and CDR2 SMNVEV (reference sequence). CDR3 sequence reads: CASSLFAGPHPPGPYNEQFF. The DNA for the CDR3 is TGTGCCAGCAGTTTATTTGCAGGCCCCCATCCCCCGGGACCCTACAATGAGCAGTTCTTC.

The CDR3 reads CASSSFQGTDTQYF. DNA for the CDR3: TGTGCCAGCAGCTCTTTCCAGGGCACAGATACGCAGTATTTT. The chain couples TRBV7-2 to TRBJ2-3, with no clear D. The germline V gene has CDR1 SGHTA and CDR2 FQGNSA. V lost 4 bases and J lost 1, with 9 bases in between. CDR3 length: 14 amino acids. The variable domain in full, completed from reference TRBV7-2 and TRBJ2-3, reads GAGVSQSPSNKVTEKGKDVELRCDPISGHTALYWYRQSLGQGLEFLIYFQGNSAPDKSGLPSDRFSAERTGGSVSTLTIQRTQQEDSAVYLCASSSFQGTDTQYFGPGTRLTVL.

V gene TRBV5-1 combines with J gene TRBJ2-3, with unresolved D. Germline V CDR1 and CDR2: SGHRS, YFSETQ. Deletions cut 4 bases from V and 3 bases from J, with 12 bases between. The CDR3 runs 14 residues. The CDR3 region has the DNA TGCGCCAGCAGCCCCAACCCTGCGACAGATACGCAGTATTTT. Protein sequence: CASSPNPATDTQYF.

The V and J genes are TRBV6-6 and TRBJ2-4; possible D gene TRBD1, 6 bases. The J call may be mistaken, given a closer DNA end match to TRBJ2-7. CDR1 and CDR2 (germline): MNHNY, SVGAGI (reference sequence). The CDR3 has 14 residues. This chain's CDR3 is CASSYGGQDYEQYF. The CDR3 coding sequence is TGTGCCAGCAGTTACGGGGGACAAGACTACGAGCAGTACTTC.

This chain links TRBV6-6 with TRBJ1-5, with 10 bases lining up with TRBD1. This CDR3 has 15 residues. Trimming took 7 bases from V and 6 from J; bases not matched to a gene: 9. Germline V lookup: CDR1 MNHNY, CDR2 SVGAGI (reference sequence). The CDR3 protein is CASNPTGGGIQPQHF. CDR3 sequence (DNA): TGTGCCAGCAACCCGACAGGGGGCGGGATTCAGCCCCAGCATTTT.

The chain links TRBV10-3 to TRBJ1-4, with a weak D call TRBD1 (6 bases). The CDR3 contains 17 residues. Germline V gives CDR1 ENHRY, CDR2 SYGVKD. Between the trimmed V and J ends, which lost 2 bases and 8 bases, there was a span of 21 bases. CDR3 sequence: CAISEGGGLTNLEKLFF. The CDR3 region has the DNA TGTGCCATCAGTGAGGGAGGGGGACTGACGAATTTGGAAAAACTGTTTTTT.

The gene calls are TRBV6-2 or TRBV6-3 and TRBJ1-5; the match to TRBD1 covers 8 bases. Germline trimming cut 5 bases from V and 7 bases from J; bases unmatched to any gene: 7. Germline CDR1 reads MNHEY; CDR2 reads SVGEGT. The CDR3 sequence is 14 residues long. CDR3 nucleotides: TGTGCCAGCAGTGTCACAGGGGGAGGGCAGCCCCAGCATTTT. Translating it yields CASSVTGGGQPQHF.

Many counts were recorded for this clonotype. The chain is built from TRBV29-1 and TRBJ2-7; maybe TRBD2 (5 bases). From germline, CDR1 is SQVTM and CDR2 ANQGSEA. This CDR3 has 14 residues. V was cut by 7 bases and J by 4 bases, with 20 bases left in between. The CDR3 spells CSAPRLPFFYEQYF. CDR3 DNA sequence: TGCAGCGCCCCGAGACTACCATTCTTTTACGAGCAGTACTTC.

V usage is TRBV25-1 and J usage is TRBJ2-1, with a tentative D call TRBD1 (6 bases). Trimming took 2 bases from V and 7 from J, leaving 18 bases between them. The V gene's germline CDR1 is MGHDK and CDR2 SYGVNS. The CDR3 extends over 16 amino acids. The CDR3 DNA reads as TGTGCCAGCAGTGAAAATGGGGCCCTTAGGGGGAATGAGCAGTTCTTC. This translates into CASSENGALRGNEQFF.

This clonotype has only a few counts. The chain joins TRBV9 to TRBJ2-5; 10 bases agree with TRBD2. With V trimmed by 1 base and J by 2 bases, 2 bases remained unmatched. This CDR3 is built from 15 residues. Germline V gene sequence: CDR1 SGDLS, CDR2 YYNGEE. In DNA form, the CDR3 reads TGTGCCAGCAGCGTATCAGCGGGAGGGCAAGAGACCCAGTACTTC. Protein sequence: CASSVSAGGQETQYF.

V usage is TRBV6-2 or TRBV6-3 and J usage is TRBJ2-3, with no clear D. CDR3 length: 12 amino acids. From germline, CDR1 is MNHEY and CDR2 SVGEGT. V was trimmed by 6 bases and J by 7 bases, leaving 11 bases between them. This chain's CDR3 is CASRSLVHTQYF. The CDR3 DNA reads as TGTGCCAGCAGGTCACTCGTCCATACGCAGTATTTT.

This chain connects TRBV20-1 to TRBJ2-5, with 10 bases identical to TRBD2. CDR3 length equals 16 residues. V lost 1 base, J lost 11 bases, and 16 bases stayed unmatched. Looked up from germline, CDR1 is DFQATT and CDR2 is SNEGSKA (reference sequence). The CDR3 reads CSARGSASGSMNEQYF. DNA for the CDR3: TGCAGTGCTAGAGGCTCGGCTAGCGGGAGTATGAATGAGCAGTACTTC.

This clonotype was seen only a few times. The chain uses TRBV7-2 and TRBJ1-2; D may be TRBD1 (6 bases). The CDR3 has 14 amino acids. Trimming removed 1 base from V and 7 bases from J, with 13 bases in between. From germline, CDR1 is SGHTA and CDR2 FQGNSA. CDR3 residues: CASSLEQQGGGYTF. CDR3 nucleotide sequence: TGTGCCAGCAGCTTAGAGCAACAGGGTGGTGGCTACACCTTC.

The chain combines TRBV15 with TRBJ2-5, with D perhaps matching TRBD1 or TRBD2 (6 bases each). Trimming left V 1 base short and J 11 bases short, with 14 bases between. The CDR3 runs to 13 residues. From germline, CDR1 is LNHNV and CDR2 YYDKDF (reference sequence). The CDR3 DNA is TGTGCCACCAGCAGAGTGGAGGGGGATGAGCAGTACTTC. This codes for CATSRVEGDEQYF. Full variable domain (rest looked up from reference TRBV15 and TRBJ2-5): DAMVIQNPRYQVTQFGKPVTLSCSQTLNHNVMYWYQQKSSQAPKLLFHYYDKDFNNEADTPDNFQSRRPNTSFCFLDIRSPGLGDTAMYLCATSRVEGDEQYFGPGTRLLVL.

J is TRBJ2-7 and V is TRBV12-3 or TRBV12-4; no reliable D call. TRBJ2-5 matches the DNA end more closely, so the J call is doubtful. The CDR3 runs to 12 residues. The CDR3 region is CASSPYTETQYF. Here the CDR3 DNA reads TGTGCCAGCAGCCCTTATACGGAGACCCAGTACTTC.

This clonotype occurred a few times. The chain joins TRBV10-3 to TRBJ1-2; 9 bases line up with TRBD1. The V segment lost 10 bases and the J segment 2 bases; nucleotides outside the gene matches: 11. Per the germline V gene, CDR1 is ENHRY and CDR2 is SYGVKD. The CDR3 runs to 15 residues. The DNA for the CDR3 is TGTGCCACCAGGACAGGGGCGCTTGGAAACTATGGCTACACCTTC. Its protein is CATRTGALGNYGYTF.

Ten or more counts support this clonotype. The V and J genes are TRBV7-9 and TRBJ2-5; D is unclear. The CDR3 is 12 amino acids. CDR1 and CDR2 (germline): SEHNR, FQNEAQ (reference sequence). Between the trimmed V and J ends, which lost 5 bases and 4 bases, there was a span of 8 bases. CDR3 in amino acids: CASSPTSETQYF. CDR3 in DNA: TGTGCCAGCAGCCCAACCTCAGAGACCCAGTACTTC.

This clonotype appeared a few times. The genes are TRBV5-1 and TRBJ1-1; TRBD1 aligns across 8 bases. This CDR3 region has 13 residues. V shed 4 bases, J shed 3 bases, and the junction held 2 bases outside the gene matches. Germline CDR1 reads SGHRS; CDR2 reads YFSETQ. CDR3 nucleotides: TGCGCCAGCAGCGACAGGGGTGACACTGAAGCTTTCTTT. As protein: CASSDRGDTEAFF.